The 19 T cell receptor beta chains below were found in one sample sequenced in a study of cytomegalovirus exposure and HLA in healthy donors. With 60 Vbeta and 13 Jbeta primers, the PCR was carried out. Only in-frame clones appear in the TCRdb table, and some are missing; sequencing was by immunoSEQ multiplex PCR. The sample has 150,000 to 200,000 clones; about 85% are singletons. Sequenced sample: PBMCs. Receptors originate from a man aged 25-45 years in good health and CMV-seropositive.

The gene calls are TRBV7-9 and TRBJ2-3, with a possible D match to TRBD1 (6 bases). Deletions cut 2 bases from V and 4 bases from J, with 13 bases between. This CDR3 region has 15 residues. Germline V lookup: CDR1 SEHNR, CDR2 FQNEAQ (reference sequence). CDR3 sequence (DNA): TGTGCCAGCAGCTTAACAGGGAGTATCGCAGATACGCAGTATTTT. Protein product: CASSLTGSIADTQYF.

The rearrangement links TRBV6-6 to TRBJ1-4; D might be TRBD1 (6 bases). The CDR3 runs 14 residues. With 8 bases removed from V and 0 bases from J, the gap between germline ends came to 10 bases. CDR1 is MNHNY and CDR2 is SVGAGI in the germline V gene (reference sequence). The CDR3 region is CASRSGATNEKLFF. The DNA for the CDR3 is TGTGCCAGCCGCTCAGGGGCAACTAATGAAAAACTGTTTTTT.

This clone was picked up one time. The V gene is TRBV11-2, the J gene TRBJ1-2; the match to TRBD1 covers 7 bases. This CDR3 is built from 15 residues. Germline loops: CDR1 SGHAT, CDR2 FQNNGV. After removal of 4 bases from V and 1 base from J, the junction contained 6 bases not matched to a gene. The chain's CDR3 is CASSSPGTVNYGYTF. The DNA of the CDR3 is TGTGCCAGCAGCTCCCCCGGGACAGTTAACTATGGCTACACCTTC.

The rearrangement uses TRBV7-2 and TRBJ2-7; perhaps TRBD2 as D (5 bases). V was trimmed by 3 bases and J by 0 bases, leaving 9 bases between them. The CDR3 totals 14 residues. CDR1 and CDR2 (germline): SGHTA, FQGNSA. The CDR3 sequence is CASSFSGPSYEQYV. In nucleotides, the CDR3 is TGTGCCAGCAGCTTCAGCGGACCCTCCTACGAGCAGTACGTC.

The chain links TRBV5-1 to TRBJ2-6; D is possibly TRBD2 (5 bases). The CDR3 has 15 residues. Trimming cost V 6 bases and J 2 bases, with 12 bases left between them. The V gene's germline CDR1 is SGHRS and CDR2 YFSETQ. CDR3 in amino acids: CASIGVDTGANVLTF. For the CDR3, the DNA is TGCGCCAGCATCGGGGTCGACACTGGGGCCAACGTCCTGACTTTC. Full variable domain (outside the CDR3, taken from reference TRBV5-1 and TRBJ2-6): KAGVTQTPRYLIKTRGQQVTLSCSPISGHRSVSWYQQTPGQGLQFLFEYFSETQRNKGNFPGRFSGRQFSNSRSEMNVSTLELGDSALYLCASIGVDTGANVLTFGAGSRLTVL.

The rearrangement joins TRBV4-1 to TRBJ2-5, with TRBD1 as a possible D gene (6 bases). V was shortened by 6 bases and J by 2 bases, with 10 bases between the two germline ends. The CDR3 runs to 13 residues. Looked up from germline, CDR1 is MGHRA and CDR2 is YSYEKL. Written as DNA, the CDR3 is TGCGCCAGCAGACCCACAGGGCAAGAGACCCAGTACTTC. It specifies CASRPTGQETQYF.

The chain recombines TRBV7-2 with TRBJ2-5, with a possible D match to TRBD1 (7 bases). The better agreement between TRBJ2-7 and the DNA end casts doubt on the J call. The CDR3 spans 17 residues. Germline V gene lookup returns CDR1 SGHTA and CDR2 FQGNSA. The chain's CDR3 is CASTPFQGGQNSYEQYF. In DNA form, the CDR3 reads TGTGCCAGCACCCCATTTCAGGGGGGACAGAACTCCTACGAGCAGTACTTC.

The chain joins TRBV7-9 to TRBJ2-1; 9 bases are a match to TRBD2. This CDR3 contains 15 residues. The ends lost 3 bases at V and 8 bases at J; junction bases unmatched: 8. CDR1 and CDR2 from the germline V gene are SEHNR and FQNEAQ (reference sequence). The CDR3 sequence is CASSFELAGSYEQFF. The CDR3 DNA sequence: TGTGCCAGCAGCTTCGAACTAGCGGGTTCTTATGAGCAGTTCTTC.

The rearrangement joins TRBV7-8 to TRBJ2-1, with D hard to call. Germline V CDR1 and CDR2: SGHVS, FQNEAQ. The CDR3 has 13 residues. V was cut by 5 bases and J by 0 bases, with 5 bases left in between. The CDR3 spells CASSKSSYNEQFF. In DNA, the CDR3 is TGTGCCAGCAGCAAGAGCTCCTACAATGAGCAGTTCTTC.

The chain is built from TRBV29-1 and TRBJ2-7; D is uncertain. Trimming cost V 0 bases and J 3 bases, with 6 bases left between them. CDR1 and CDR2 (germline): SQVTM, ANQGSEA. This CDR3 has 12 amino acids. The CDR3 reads CSVEDNSYEQYF. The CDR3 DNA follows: TGCAGCGTTGAAGATAACAGCTACGAGCAGTACTTC.

The CDR3: CASSTDRGGEKLFF. The CDR3 nucleotides are TGTGCCAGCAGCACCGACAGGGGGGGTGAAAAACTGTTTTTT. J is TRBJ1-4 and V is TRBV6-5; the match to TRBD1 covers 9 bases. CDR1 and CDR2 (germline): MNHEY, SVGAGI. The junction had 6 bases not matched to a gene; V was cut back by 6 bases and J by 7 bases. The CDR3 is 14 residues long.

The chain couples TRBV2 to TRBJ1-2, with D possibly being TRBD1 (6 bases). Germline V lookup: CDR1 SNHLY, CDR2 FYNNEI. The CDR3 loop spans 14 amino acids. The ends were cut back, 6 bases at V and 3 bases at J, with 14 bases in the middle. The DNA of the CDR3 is TGTGCCAGCAGATTACAGGGTTTCGACTATGGCTACACCTTC. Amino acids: CASRLQGFDYGYTF. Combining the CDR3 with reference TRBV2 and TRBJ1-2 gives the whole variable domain EPEVTQTPSHQVTQMGQEVILRCVPISNHLYFYWYRQILGQKVEFLVSFYNNEISEKSEIFDDQFSVERPDGSNFTLKIRSTKLEDSAMYFCASRLQGFDYGYTFGSGTRLTVV.

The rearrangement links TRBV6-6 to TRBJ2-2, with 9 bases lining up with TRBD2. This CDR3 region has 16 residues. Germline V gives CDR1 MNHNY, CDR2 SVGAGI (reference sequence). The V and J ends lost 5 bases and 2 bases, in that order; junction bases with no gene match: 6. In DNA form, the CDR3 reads TGTGCCAGCAGTCGAACGGGACTAGCAAACACCGGGGAGCTGTTTTTT. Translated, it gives CASSRTGLANTGELFF.

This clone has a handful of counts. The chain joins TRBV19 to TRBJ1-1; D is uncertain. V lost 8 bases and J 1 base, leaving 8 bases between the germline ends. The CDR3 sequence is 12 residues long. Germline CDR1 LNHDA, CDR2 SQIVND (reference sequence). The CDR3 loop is CASDHRNTEAFF. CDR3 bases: TGTGCCAGTGATCACAGGAACACTGAAGCTTTCTTT.

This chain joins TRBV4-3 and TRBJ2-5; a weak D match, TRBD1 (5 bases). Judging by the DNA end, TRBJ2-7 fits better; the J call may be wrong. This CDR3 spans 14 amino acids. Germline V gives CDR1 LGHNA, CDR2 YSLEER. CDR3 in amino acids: CASSQDGTGYEQYF. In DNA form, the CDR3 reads TGCGCCAGCAGCCAAGACGGCACAGGCTACGAGCAGTACTTC.

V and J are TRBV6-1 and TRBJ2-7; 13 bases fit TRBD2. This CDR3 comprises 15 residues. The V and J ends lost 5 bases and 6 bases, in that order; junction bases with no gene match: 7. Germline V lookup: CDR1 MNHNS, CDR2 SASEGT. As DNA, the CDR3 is TGTGCCAGCAGTCAACTAGCGGGAGGGCGGTCCGAGCAGTACGTC. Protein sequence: CASSQLAGGRSEQYV.

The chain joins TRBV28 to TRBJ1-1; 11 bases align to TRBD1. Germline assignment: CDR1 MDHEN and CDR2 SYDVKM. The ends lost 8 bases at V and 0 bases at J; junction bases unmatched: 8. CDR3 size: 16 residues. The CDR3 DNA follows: TGTGCCAGCGGGTGGGACAGGGGGTGGATGAACACTGAAGCTTTCTTT. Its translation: CASGWDRGWMNTEAFF.

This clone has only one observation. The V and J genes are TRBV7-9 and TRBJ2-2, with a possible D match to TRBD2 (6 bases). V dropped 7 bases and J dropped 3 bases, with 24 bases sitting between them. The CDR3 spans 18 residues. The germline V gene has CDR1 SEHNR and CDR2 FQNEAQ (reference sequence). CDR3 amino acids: CASTPRWAGPADTGELFF. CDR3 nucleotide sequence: TGTGCCAGCACCCCGAGGTGGGCGGGGCCCGCGGACACCGGGGAGCTGTTTTTT.

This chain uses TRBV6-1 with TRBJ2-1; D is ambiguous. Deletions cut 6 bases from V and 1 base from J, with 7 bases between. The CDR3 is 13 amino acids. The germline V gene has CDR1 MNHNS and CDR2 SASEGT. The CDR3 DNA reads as TGTGCCAGCAGGAGCCCTTCCTACAATGAGCAGTTCTTC. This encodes CASRSPSYNEQFF.